This T cell receptor (beta chain) was recorded in a study of shared clonotypes between healthy human individuals. The table came from immunoSEQ multiplex PCR; TCRdb's copy has only in-frame clones and leaves some out. This table holds hundreds of thousands of clones, roughly 98% found once. Germline V CDR1 and CDR2: WNHNN, SYGVQD (reference sequence). V shed 5 bases and J 6 bases; nucleotides not matched to a gene: 6. CDR3 length equals 14 residues. Naive-designated CD8 cells lacked CD45RO, were positively enriched for CCR7, and omitted terminally differentiated effector memory CD45RA+ cells. The rearrangement joins TRBV10-1 to TRBJ2-2, with 7 bases aligning to TRBD2. The specimen was naive CD8+ T cells sorted from blood. The clonotype comes from a young man in good health. The chain's CDR3 is CASSNKGRAGELFF. The CDR3 region has the DNA TGCGCCAGCAGTAACAAGGGGAGGGCCGGGGAGCTGTTTTTT.